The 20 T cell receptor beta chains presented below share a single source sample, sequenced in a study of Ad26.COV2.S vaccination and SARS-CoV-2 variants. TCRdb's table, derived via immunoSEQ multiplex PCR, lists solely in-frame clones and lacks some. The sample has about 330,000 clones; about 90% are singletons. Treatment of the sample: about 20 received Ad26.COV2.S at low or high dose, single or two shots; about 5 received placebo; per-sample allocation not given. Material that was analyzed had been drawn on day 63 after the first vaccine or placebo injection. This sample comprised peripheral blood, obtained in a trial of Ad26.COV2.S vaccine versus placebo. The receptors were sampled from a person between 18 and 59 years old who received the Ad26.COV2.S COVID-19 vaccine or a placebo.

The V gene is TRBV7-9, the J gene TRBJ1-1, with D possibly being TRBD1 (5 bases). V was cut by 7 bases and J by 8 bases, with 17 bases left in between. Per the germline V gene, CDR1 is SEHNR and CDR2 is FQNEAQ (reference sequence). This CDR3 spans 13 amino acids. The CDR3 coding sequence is TGTGCCAGCACCGCCGGGGACGGTTACGAAGCTTTCTTT. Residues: CASTAGDGYEAFF.

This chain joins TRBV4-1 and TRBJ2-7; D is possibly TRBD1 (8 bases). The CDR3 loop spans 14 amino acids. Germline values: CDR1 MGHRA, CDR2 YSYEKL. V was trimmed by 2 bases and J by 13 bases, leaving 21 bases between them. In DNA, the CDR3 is TGCGCCAGCAGCCAAAAAGAGCGGGACAGGCCTTTTTACTTC. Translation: CASSQKERDRPFYF.

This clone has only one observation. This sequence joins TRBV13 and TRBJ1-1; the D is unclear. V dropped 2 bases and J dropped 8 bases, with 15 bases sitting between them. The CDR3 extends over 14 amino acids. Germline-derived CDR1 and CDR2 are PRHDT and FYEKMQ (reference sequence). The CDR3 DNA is TGTGCCAGCAGCTTATTAGGCTCCACCAACGAAGCTTTCTTT. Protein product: CASSLLGSTNEAFF.

CDR3 sequence: CSVQPLDGGGEAFF. The DNA of the CDR3 is TGCAGCGTCCAACCACTCGACGGCGGAGGGGAAGCTTTCTTT. The chain combines TRBV29-1 with TRBJ1-1, with D unclear. CDR1 SQVTM and CDR2 ANQGSEA come from the germline V gene. V lost 6 bases and J lost 8, with 22 bases in between. The CDR3 has 14 residues. Drawing the rest from reference TRBV29-1 and TRBJ1-1, the complete variable domain is SAVISQKPSRDICQRGTSLTIQCQVDSQVTMMFWYRQQPGQSLTLIATANQGSEATYESGFVIDKFPISRPNLTFSTLTVSNMSPEDSSIYLCSVQPLDGGGEAFFGQGTRLTVV.

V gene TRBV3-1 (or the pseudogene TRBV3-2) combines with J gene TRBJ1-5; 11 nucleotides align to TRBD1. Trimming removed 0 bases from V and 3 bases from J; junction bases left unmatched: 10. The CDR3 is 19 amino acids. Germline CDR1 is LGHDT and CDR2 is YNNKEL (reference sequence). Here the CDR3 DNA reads TGTGCCAGCAGCCAAGAACTTTGGACAGGGGGCGAATTCAATCAGCCCCAGCATTTT. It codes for CASSQELWTGGEFNQPQHF.

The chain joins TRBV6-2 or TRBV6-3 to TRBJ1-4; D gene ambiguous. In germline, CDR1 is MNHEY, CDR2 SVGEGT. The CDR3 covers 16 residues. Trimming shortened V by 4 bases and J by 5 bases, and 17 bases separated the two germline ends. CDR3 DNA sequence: TGTGCCAGCAGTTCCATGGTTCCGGGAAGCAATGAAAAACTGTTTTTT. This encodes CASSSMVPGSNEKLFF.

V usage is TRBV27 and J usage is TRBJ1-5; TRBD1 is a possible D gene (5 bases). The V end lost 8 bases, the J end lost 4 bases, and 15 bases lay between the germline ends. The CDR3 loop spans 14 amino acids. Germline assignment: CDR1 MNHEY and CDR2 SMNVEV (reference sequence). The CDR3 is CASGLQGENQPQHF. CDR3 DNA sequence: TGTGCCAGCGGTCTTCAGGGCGAGAATCAGCCCCAGCATTTT.

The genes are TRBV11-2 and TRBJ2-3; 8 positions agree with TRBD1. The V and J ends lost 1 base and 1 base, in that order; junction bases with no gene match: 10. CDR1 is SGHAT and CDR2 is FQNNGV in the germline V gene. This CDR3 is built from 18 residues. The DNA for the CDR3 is TGTGCCAGCAGCTTAGTGGGTTTAGACAGGGGACGCACAGATACGCAGTATTTT. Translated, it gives CASSLVGLDRGRTDTQYF.

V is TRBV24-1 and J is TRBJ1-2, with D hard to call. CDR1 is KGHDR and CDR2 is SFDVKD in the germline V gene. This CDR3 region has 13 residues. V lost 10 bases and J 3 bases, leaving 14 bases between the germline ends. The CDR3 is CATSQTGDYGYTF. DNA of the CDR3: TGTGCCACGAGCCAGACGGGAGACTATGGCTACACCTTC.

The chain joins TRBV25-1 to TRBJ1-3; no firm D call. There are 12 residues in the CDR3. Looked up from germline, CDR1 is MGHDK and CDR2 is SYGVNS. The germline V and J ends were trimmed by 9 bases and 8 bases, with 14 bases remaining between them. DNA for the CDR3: TGTGCCAGTTCGGGTTTGCAGGACACCATATATTTT. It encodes CASSGLQDTIYF.

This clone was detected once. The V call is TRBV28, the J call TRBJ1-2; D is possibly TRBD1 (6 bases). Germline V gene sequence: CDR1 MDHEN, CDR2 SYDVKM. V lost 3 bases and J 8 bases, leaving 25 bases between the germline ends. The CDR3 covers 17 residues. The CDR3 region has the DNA TGTGCCAGCAGTTTGGGTTTGACAGGATGGTTAGCGGGCGGCTACACCTTC. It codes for CASSLGLTGWLAGGYTF.

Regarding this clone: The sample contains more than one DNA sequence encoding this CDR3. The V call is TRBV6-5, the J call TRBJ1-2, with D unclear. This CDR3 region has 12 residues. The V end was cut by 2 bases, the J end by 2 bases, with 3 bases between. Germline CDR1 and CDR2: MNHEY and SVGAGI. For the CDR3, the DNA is TGTGCCAGCAGTTACCGGAACTATGGCTACACCTTC. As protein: CASSYRNYGYTF.

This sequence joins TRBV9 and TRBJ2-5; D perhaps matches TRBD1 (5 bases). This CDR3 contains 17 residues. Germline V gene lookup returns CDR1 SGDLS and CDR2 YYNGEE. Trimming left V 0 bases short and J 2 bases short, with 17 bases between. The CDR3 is CASSVEGWGGRQETQYF. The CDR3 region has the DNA TGTGCCAGCAGCGTAGAGGGGTGGGGTGGGCGGCAAGAGACCCAGTACTTC.

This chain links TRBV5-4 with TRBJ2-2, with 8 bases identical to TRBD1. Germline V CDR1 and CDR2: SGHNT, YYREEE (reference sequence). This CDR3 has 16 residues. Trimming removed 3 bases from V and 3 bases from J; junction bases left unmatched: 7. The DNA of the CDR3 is TGTGCCAGCAGCTCCGCCCCGACAGGGGACACCGGGGAGCTGTTTTTT. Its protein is CASSSAPTGDTGELFF.

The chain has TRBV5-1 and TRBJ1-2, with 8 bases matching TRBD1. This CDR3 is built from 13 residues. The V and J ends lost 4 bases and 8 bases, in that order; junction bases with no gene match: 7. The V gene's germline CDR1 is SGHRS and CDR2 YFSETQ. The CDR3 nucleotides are TGCGCCAGCAGCATGGGACAGGAGATGGGCTACACCTTC. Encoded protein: CASSMGQEMGYTF.

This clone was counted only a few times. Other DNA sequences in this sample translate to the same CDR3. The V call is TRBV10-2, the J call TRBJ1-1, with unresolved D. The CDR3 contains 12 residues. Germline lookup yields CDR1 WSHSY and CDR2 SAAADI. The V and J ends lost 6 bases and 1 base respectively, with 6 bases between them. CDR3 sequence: CASREGNTEAFF. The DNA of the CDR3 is TGCGCCAGCAGGGAGGGGAACACTGAAGCTTTCTTT.

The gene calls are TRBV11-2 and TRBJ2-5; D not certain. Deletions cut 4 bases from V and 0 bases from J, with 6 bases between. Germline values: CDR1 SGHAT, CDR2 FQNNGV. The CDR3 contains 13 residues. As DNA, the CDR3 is TGTGCCAGCAGCTCCTCGTACCAAGAGACCCAGTACTTC. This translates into CASSSSYQETQYF.

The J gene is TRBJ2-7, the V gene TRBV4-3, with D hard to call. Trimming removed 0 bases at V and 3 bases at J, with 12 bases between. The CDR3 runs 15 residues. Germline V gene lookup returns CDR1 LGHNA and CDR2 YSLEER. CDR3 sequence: CASSQDQNSIYEQYF. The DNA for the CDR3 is TGCGCCAGCAGCCAAGATCAGAACTCCATCTACGAGCAGTACTTC.

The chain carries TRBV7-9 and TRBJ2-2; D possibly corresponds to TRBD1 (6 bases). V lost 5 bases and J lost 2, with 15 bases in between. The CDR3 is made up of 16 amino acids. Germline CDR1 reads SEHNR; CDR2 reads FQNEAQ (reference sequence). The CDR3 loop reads CASSGAWGPNTGELFF. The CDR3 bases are TGTGCCAGCAGCGGCGCGTGGGGGCCCAACACCGGGGAGCTGTTTTTT.

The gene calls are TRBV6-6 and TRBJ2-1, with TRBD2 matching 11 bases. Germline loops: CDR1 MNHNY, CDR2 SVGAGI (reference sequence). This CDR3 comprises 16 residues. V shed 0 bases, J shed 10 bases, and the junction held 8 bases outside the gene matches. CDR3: CASSYSVAGGPEEQFF. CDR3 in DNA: TGTGCCAGCAGTTACTCCGTAGCGGGAGGGCCTGAGGAGCAGTTCTTC.